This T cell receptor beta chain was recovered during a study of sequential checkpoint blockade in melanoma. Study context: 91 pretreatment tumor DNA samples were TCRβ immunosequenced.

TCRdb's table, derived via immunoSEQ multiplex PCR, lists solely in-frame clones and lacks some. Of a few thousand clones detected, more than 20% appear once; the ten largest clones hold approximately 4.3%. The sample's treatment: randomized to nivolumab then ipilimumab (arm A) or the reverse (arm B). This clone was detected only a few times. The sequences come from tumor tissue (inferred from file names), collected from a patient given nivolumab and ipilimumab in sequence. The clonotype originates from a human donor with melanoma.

In DNA form, the CDR3 reads TGTGCCAGCAGTCAAATACAGCAAAACTCTGGAAACACCATATATTTT. Translation: CASSQIQQNSGNTIYF. This chain uses TRBV28 with TRBJ1-3; D remains unclear. Looked up from germline, CDR1 is MDHEN and CDR2 is SYDVKM. The V gene lost 5 bases and the J gene lost 0 bases, with 14 bases spanning the gap. The CDR3 sequence is 16 residues long.